This section outlines one TCR beta chain sequence together with its context. This specimen comes from a study of blood T cell repertoires in COVID-19. Whole-study context: Material from acute and convalescent COVID-19 was sourced from the United States, Italy and Spain. PBMCs, B-cell-depleted T cells, or T cells provided the cDNA or gDNA that made up the material.

Germline V gene data show CDR1 as MDHEN and CDR2 as SYDVKM. The CDR3 consists of 15 residues. Trimming cost V 2 bases and J 7 bases, with 12 bases left between them. In the authors' workflow: The authors estimated nucleated cell counts from reference gene primer amplification. Assay used: immunoSEQ multiplex PCR; TCRdb lists only in-frame clones, some missing. Clonal size and the V and J genes are those of that table, whereas D and trimming came from the DNA. The data contain tens of thousands of clones, 75% to 90% of them singletons. The source material was peripheral blood. This clonotype originated in a woman aged 70-85 years with acute or convalescent COVID-19. The rearrangement joins TRBV28 to TRBJ1-6, with D tentatively TRBD1 (6 bases). CDR3 amino acids: CASSLLRGANSPLHF. DNA for the CDR3: TGTGCCAGCAGTTTACTCAGGGGAGCCAATTCACCCCTCCACTTT.